Given below is one T cell receptor (beta chain) in context. The sample holds one count of this clone. What antigen it recognizes has not been identified. Within one base of it there is no much larger clone, and no base qualities were kept. Other DNA sequences within the sample encode an identical CDR3. Using the immunoSEQ assay, TCRB CDR3 regions were amplified from 2 micrograms of genomic DNA, or from all available DNA when less than that was on hand. Multiplex PCR used 60 forward primers for TCR V beta segments and 13 reverse primers for J beta segments. To estimate reads per starting template, synthetic control templates were spiked into each sample at limiting dilution. The Illumina HiSeq System generated 87 bp sequencing reads. From the authors' description of their analysis: PCR and sequencing errors were removed by a nearest neighbor algorithm that merged closely related sequences. TCR overlap was measured as the percentage of unique tumor TCR beta sequences also present in the same patient's peripheral blood. TCRdb's version of the immuneACCESS table is confined to in-frame rearrangements and falls short of the full clone set. An unresolved V gene accounts for under half of the shortfall where checked; the remainder is of unknown origin. The DNA was the basis for D and trimming; V, J and clone size are from that table. This sample comprises roughly 80,000 clones, approximately 90% of them detected only once. In total, the top ten clones hold approximately 2.9% of the sample.

The sample comes from a study of glioma-infiltrating T cells after dendritic cell vaccination (dated by TCRdb to the mid-2010s). Study-level background: A cohort of 15 glioblastoma patients from Phase I and II dendritic cell vaccination trials was included, of whom 9 were newly diagnosed and 6 had recurrent disease. Patients received three intradermal dendritic cell vaccine injections at biweekly intervals in the arm below the axilla. Patients received autologous tumor lysate-pulsed dendritic cell vaccination between the early 2000s and the early 2010s. Survival after dendritic cell vaccination was correlated with TCR sequencing metrics, including TIL content and tumor-blood repertoire overlap. In glioblastoma patients vaccinated with dendritic cells, deep sequencing of TCR beta CDR3 regions served to measure tumor-infiltrating lymphocyte content and to compare repertoires between tumor and blood. The vaccine was prepared from monocyte-derived dendritic cells that were cultured for approximately seven days with IL-4 and GM-CSF and then pulsed overnight with autologous tumor lysate.

Patients were selected for having adequate residual fresh-frozen tumor tissue and more than two years of available survival data. None of the glioblastoma patients carried an isocitrate dehydrogenase mutation, although molecular status otherwise varied. PBMC were collected before vaccination, two weeks after the third vaccination, and at tumor progression when it occurred. The Qiagen DNeasy Blood extraction Kit was used to extract genomic DNA. Findings and caveats that apply to the study as a whole: The cohort was small and heterogeneous, few patients had complete blood and tumor sets, and even fewer had initial-recurrent tumor pairs. The three-group TCR overlap response model was characterized as speculative, and prospective validation of the model was stated to be required. Longer time to progression and overall survival after dendritic cell vaccination were predicted by higher estimated pretreatment TIL content. No direct relationship between TCR clonality and survival was found, suggesting a diverse polyclonal response may matter.

CDR1 and CDR2, looked up from the germline V gene (reference sequence), are GTSNPN and SVGIG. The trim is 4 bases for V and 8 bases for J, with a gap of 21 bases between the germline ends. The CDR3, from cysteine to phenylalanine, totals 16 residues. The read is trimmed to its CDR3 DNA, 48 bases read in frame from base 1. This receptor chain uses TRBV30 and TRBJ2-6, with an unclear D gene assignment. Sequencing was performed on blood, taken before dendritic cell vaccination. The sequence was collected from a human donor with glioblastoma. The DNA sequence is TGTGCCTGGAACCCCCCGTGGCAGTCAGGAACCAACGTCCTGACTTTC. The translation is CAWNPPWQSGTNVLTF.